What follows are 2 T cell receptor beta chains derived from one specimen sequenced in a study of shared clonotypes between healthy human individuals. Clones were sequenced by immunoSEQ multiplex PCR, and TCRdb holds only the in-frame ones, with some missing. Of under 1,900,000 clones listed, around 98.5% are singletons. What was sequenced was naive CD4+ T cells sorted from blood. Subset meaning: CD45RA+ positively selected. The source is a man aged 25-45 years in good health.

J is TRBJ2-1 and V is TRBV18, with 9 bases that match TRBD1. With 5 bases clipped from V and 0 bases from J, the junction kept 8 bases outside the gene matches. Per germline, CDR1 KGHSH and CDR2 LQKENI. This CDR3 comprises 17 residues. The CDR3 bases are TGTGCCAGCTCATTGCGGGACAGGGTGAGCTCCTACAATGAGCAGTTCTTC. This sequence encodes CASSLRDRVSSYNEQFF.

The V call is TRBV18, the J call TRBJ2-1; 9 nucleotides align to TRBD2. The CDR3 is 18 amino acids. Germline values: CDR1 KGHSH, CDR2 LQKENI. V lost 3 bases to trimming and J lost 1 base; unmatched junction nucleotides: 10. For the CDR3, the DNA is TGTGCCAGCTCACCGGGACTAGCCGTCCGTCGGTCCTACAATGAGCAGTTCTTC. Its protein is CASSPGLAVRRSYNEQFF.